This is a list of T cell receptor beta chains from one sample in a study of T cells in Graves' hyperthyroidism and ophthalmopathy. TCRdb used MiXCR to reprocess the multiplex PCR reads, holding one entry per CDR3 protein. The sample lists around 700,000 distinct CDR3 sequences, roughly 20% occurring once. Material: blood. The receptors derive from a woman between 45 and 65 years old with Graves' hyperthyroidism that later progressed to Graves' ophthalmopathy. CDR3s include the opening cysteine and the closing phenylalanine or tryptophan. The D gene is left open where the match is weak. Not every row has a clone size; where given, it reads once, few, many or a size class.

TRBJ2-3,TRBV19,TRBD1,few,CASSLGQRGDTQYF,TGTGCCAGTAGTTTGGGACAGCGCGGAGATACGCAGTATTTT
TRBJ1-2,TRBV3-1,NA,many,CASSQDGGRVYGYTF,TGTGCCAGCAGCCAAGACGGAGGACGGGTCTATGGCTACACCTTC
TRBJ1-6,TRBV5-4,NA,NA,CASSTQAGAHNSPLHF,TGTGCCAGCAGCACCCAGGCAGGTGCCCATAATTCACCCCTCCACTTT
TRBJ2-7,TRBV27,TRBD1,many,CASSSLGRGHEQYF,TGTGCCAGCAGTTCTCTGGGAAGGGGGCACGAGCAGTACTTC
TRBJ2-7,TRBV10-1,TRBD2,many,CASSGLADGTYEQYF,TGCGCCAGCAGTGGCCTAGCGGACGGGACCTACGAGCAGTACTTC
TRBJ1-6,TRBV6-1,TRBD1,few,CASRYRGLDSSLHF,TGTGCCAGCAGATACAGGGGACTCGATTCATCCCTCCACTTT
TRBJ2-5,TRBV6-2/TRBV6-3,TRBD2,NA,CASSYRRLALETQYF,TGTGCCAGCAGTTACCGACGACTAGCGTTGGAGACCCAGTACTTC
TRBJ2-2,TRBV24-1,NA,NA,CATSGPGELFF,TGTGCCACCTCGGGACCCGGGGAGCTGTTTTTT
TRBJ1-1,TRBV20-1,NA,NA,CSATSGLGAFF,TGCAGTGCTACGTCAGGGTTAGGAGCTTTCTTT
TRBJ2-6,TRBV12-3/TRBV12-4,NA,few,CASRDSGGPGANVLTF,TGTGCCAGCAGGGACTCCGGGGGTCCTGGGGCCAACGTCCTGACTTTC
TRBJ2-3,TRBV7-9,NA,many,CASSHQSTDTQYF,TGTGCCAGCAGCCACCAAAGCACAGATACGCAGTATTTT
TRBJ1-1,TRBV5-4,NA,few,CASSLARPEFTEAFF,TGTGCCAGCAGCTTGGCCAGGCCAGAGTTCACTGAAGCTTTCTTT
TRBJ2-5,TRBV6-5,NA,NA,CASSYSVEAETQYF,TGTGCCAGCAGTTACTCAGTAGAGGCAGAGACCCAGTACTTC
TRBJ1-2,TRBV12-3/TRBV12-4,TRBD1,many,CASTIFTGTGDPYGYTF,TGTGCCAGCACCATTTTCACCGGGACAGGGGACCCCTATGGCTACACCTTC
TRBJ2-7,TRBV12-3/TRBV12-4,TRBD2,NA,CASSGGREQYF,TGTGCCAGCAGTGGCGGGAGGGAGCAGTACTTC
TRBJ2-3,TRBV5-1,TRBD2,many,CASSRSGGNTDTQYF,TGCGCCAGCAGTCGGAGCGGGGGGAACACAGATACGCAGTATTTT
TRBJ2-5,TRBV5-1,NA,few,CASSLGGHTGGSETQYF,TGCGCCAGCAGCTTGGGGGGTCATACCGGAGGGAGTGAGACCCAGTACTTC
TRBJ1-1,TRBV12-5,TRBD1,many,CASGPSGRGGEAFF,TGTGCTAGTGGTCCCTCGGGCAGGGGGGGTGAAGCTTTCTTT
TRBJ1-5,TRBV19,NA,few,CASSDRPHGSNQPQHF,TGTGCCAGTAGTGATCGTCCACACGGGAGCAATCAGCCCCAGCATTTT
TRBJ1-2,TRBV7-9,NA,few,CASSRSDATGGYTF,TGTGCCAGCAGCCGGTCGGACGCGACGGGTGGCTACACCTTC
TRBJ1-2,TRBV28,NA,NA,CASSLPGLRRLNYGYTF,TGTGCCAGCAGTTTACCAGGGTTACGACGGCTTAACTATGGCTACACCTTC
TRBJ2-6,TRBV30,NA,few,CAWSVYTVSSGANVLTF,TGTGCCTGGAGTGTCTATACCGTCTCCTCTGGGGCCAACGTCCTGACTTTC
TRBJ2-2,TRBV7-3,NA,few,CASSGQTNTGELFF,TGTGCCAGCAGCGGACAGACCAACACCGGGGAGCTGTTTTTT
TRBJ2-7,TRBV10-3,NA,many,CAISPDYEQYF,TGTGCCATCAGTCCAGATTACGAGCAGTACTTC
TRBJ1-2,TRBV6-1,NA,NA,CASTRHLNYGYTF,TGTGCCAGCACCAGACACCTGAACTATGGCTACACCTTC
TRBJ1-5,TRBV19,NA,NA,CASSIVSGGGYNQPQHF,TGTGCCAGTAGTATAGTCTCCGGGGGGGGCTACAATCAGCCCCAGCATTTT
TRBJ1-5,TRBV18,NA,many,CASSPLGDNQPQHF,TGTGCCAGCTCACCACTAGGGGACAATCAGCCCCAGCATTTT
TRBJ2-2,TRBV6-1,NA,NA,CASSEHSPTGELFF,TGTGCCAGCAGTGAGCACTCTCCCACCGGGGAGCTGTTTTTT
TRBJ2-1,TRBV28,TRBD2,NA,CASRPGGEVDEQFF,TGTGCCAGCAGACCGGGGGGAGAAGTAGATGAGCAGTTCTTC
TRBJ2-7,TRBV20-1,NA,many,CSARDLSSYEQYF,TGCAGTGCTAGAGACTTATCCTCCTACGAGCAGTACTTC
TRBJ2-1,TRBV12-5,NA,NA,CASGSGRVNGDNEQFF,TGTGCTAGTGGTTCGGGTCGGGTAAACGGCGACAATGAGCAGTTCTTC
TRBJ1-6,TRBV6-1,NA,NA,CASSVGTLDNSPLHF,TGTGCCAGCAGTGTCGGGACACTCGATAATTCACCCCTCCACTTT
TRBJ2-1,TRBV19,TRBD1,NA,CASSDRGRDEQFF,TGTGCCAGTTCGGACAGGGGGCGCGATGAGCAGTTCTTC
TRBJ1-2,TRBV6-1,NA,few,CASSLPAGRVLANYGYTF,TGTGCCAGCAGTTTGCCTGCGGGCAGAGTGCTGGCTAACTATGGCTACACCTTC
TRBJ1-2,TRBV9,TRBD1,NA,CASSASGGSAYGYTF,TGTGCCAGCAGCGCATCAGGGGGGTCGGCCTATGGCTACACCTTC
TRBJ2-3,TRBV3-1,NA,NA,CASSQMPTPSTDTQYF,TGTGCCAGCAGCCAAATGCCCACCCCAAGCACAGATACGCAGTATTTT
TRBJ1-1,TRBV15,NA,NA,CATSGDRGANTEAFF,TGTGCCACCAGCGGGGACCGGGGCGCTAACACTGAAGCTTTCTTT
TRBJ1-4,TRBV7-2,NA,many,CASSLGGRTNEKLFF,TGTGCCAGCAGCTTAGGGGGACGGACTAATGAAAAACTGTTTTTT
TRBJ2-1,TRBV5-4,TRBD1,NA,CASSFHRGDEQFF,TGTGCCAGCAGCTTTCACAGGGGAGATGAGCAGTTCTTC
TRBJ1-1,TRBV6-4,NA,NA,CASSATDSTTEAFF,TGTGCCAGCAGCGCTACGGACAGCACCACTGAAGCTTTCTTT
TRBJ2-5,TRBV6-1,TRBD2,many,CASSAFLAGGQETQYF,TGTGCCAGCAGTGCGTTTCTAGCGGGGGGACAAGAGACCCAGTACTTC
TRBJ1-5,TRBV29-1,NA,NA,CSVGDVEPQHF,TGCAGCGTCGGGGATGTGGAGCCCCAGCATTTT
TRBJ1-5,TRBV3-1,TRBD1,many,CASSQSLGQGSYSNQPQHF,TGTGCCAGCAGCCAAAGTTTGGGACAGGGGAGTTATAGCAATCAGCCCCAGCATTTT